The 27 T cell receptor beta chains given below trace back to one sample, sequenced in a study of T cell responses to AZD1222 COVID-19 vaccine. Here immunoSEQ multiplex PCR was the method, and the copy in TCRdb shows in-frame clones only, minus some. The table shows 200,000 or so clones, with around 93% occurring only once. Sequenced here: peripheral blood, sampled on day 0 of AZD1222 vaccination. The receptor set was obtained from an adult in good health.

The J gene is TRBJ2-1, the V gene TRBV3-1 (or the pseudogene TRBV3-2); 9 bases are a match to TRBD1. CDR3 size: 19 residues. From germline, CDR1 is LGHDT and CDR2 YNNKEL (reference sequence). V was pared by 0 bases and J by 4 bases, with 13 bases of the junction left unmatched. The DNA of the CDR3 is TGTGCCAGCAGCCAAGAAGGGACAGGGAGGGCGTTGGGGTACAATGAGCAGTTCTTC. Protein product: CASSQEGTGRALGYNEQFF.

The table lists this clone with a few counts. The chain carries TRBV5-1 and TRBJ2-7; D is unresolved. The V end was cut by 4 bases, the J end by 0 bases, with 8 bases between. Germline CDR1 reads SGHRS; CDR2 reads YFSETQ. The CDR3 extends over 13 amino acids. This CDR3 is CASSVKTSYEQYF. The CDR3 nucleotides are TGCGCCAGCAGCGTCAAAACCTCCTACGAGCAGTACTTC.

This rearrangement joins TRBV6-5 to TRBJ1-1, with 8 bases matching TRBD1. Germline assignment: CDR1 MNHEY and CDR2 SVGAGI. The CDR3 sequence is 14 residues long. V lost 5 bases and J lost 6; bases outside the gene matches: 8. The CDR3: CASSPWTGSPEAFF. As DNA, the CDR3 is TGTGCCAGCAGTCCCTGGACAGGGAGCCCTGAAGCTTTCTTT.

This chain connects TRBV7-6 to TRBJ2-3; no firm D call. The V and J ends lost 5 bases and 6 bases respectively, with 12 bases between them. CDR1 and CDR2 from the germline V gene are SGHVS and FNYEAQ. The CDR3 is 13 residues long. CDR3 nucleotides: TGTGCCAGCAGCATATGGATAGTGGATACGCAGTATTTT. This encodes CASSIWIVDTQYF.

This chain connects TRBV15 to TRBJ1-3; D possibly corresponds to TRBD1 (6 bases). CDR3 size: 16 residues. CDR1 and CDR2 from the germline V gene are LNHNV and YYDKDF (reference sequence). Trimming took off 1 base at V and 0 bases at J, with 10 bases between the two ends. The CDR3 DNA reads TGTGCCACCAGCAGAGTCGGGACAAACTCTGGAAACACCATATATTTT. As protein: CATSRVGTNSGNTIYF.

The genes are TRBV7-6 and TRBJ1-1; D is ambiguous. The CDR3 sequence is 15 residues long. CDR1 is SGHVS and CDR2 is FNYEAQ in the germline V gene. Trimming cost V 1 base and J 0 bases, with 9 bases left between them. CDR3 DNA: TGTGCCAGCAGCTTAGGGCAGCACCTGAACACTGAAGCTTTCTTT. This sequence encodes CASSLGQHLNTEAFF.

V gene TRBV5-5 combines with J gene TRBJ2-3; no firm D call. The CDR3 covers 15 residues. Trimming removed 0 bases from V and 2 bases from J, with 10 bases in between. Germline V gene lookup returns CDR1 SGHKS and CDR2 YYEKEE (reference sequence). CDR3 in DNA: TGTGCCAGCAGCTTGGAGGCGCCTTACACAGATACGCAGTATTTT. Translation: CASSLEAPYTDTQYF.

CDR3 sequence (DNA): TGTGCCAGTAGTATGGTGTCAGGTCCTAACTATGGCTACACCTTC. Translating gives CASSMVSGPNYGYTF. This sequence joins TRBV19 and TRBJ1-2; D is undetermined. There are 15 residues in the CDR3. Trimming stripped 3 bases from V and 0 bases from J, with 11 bases between. Germline CDR1 reads LNHDA; CDR2 reads SQIVND (reference sequence).

This chain uses TRBV9 with TRBJ1-5, with D unresolved. This CDR3 is 13 amino acids long. Germline V gene data show CDR1 as SGDLS and CDR2 as YYNGEE. The V gene lost 0 bases and the J gene lost 4 bases, with 5 bases spanning the gap. In nucleotides, the CDR3 is TGTGCCAGCAGCGTAGCCCCGAATCAGCCCCAGCATTTT. It translates to CASSVAPNQPQHF.

This clone has just one count. J is TRBJ2-1 and V is TRBV9, with D possibly TRBD2 on 5 matching bases. The V end was cut by 0 bases, the J end by 8 bases, with 9 bases between. In germline, CDR1 is SGDLS, CDR2 YYNGEE. The CDR3 contains 13 residues. The CDR3 DNA reads as TGTGCCAGCAGCGTAGAGGTGAGGGATGAGCAGTTCTTC. This gives the protein CASSVEVRDEQFF.

The gene calls are TRBV29-1 and TRBJ2-2; 8 nucleotides match TRBD2. Germline CDR1 and CDR2: SQVTM and ANQGSEA. With 0 bases clipped from V and 5 bases from J, the junction kept 8 bases outside the gene matches. The CDR3 covers 16 residues. The CDR3 region is CSVEDATLAGTGELFF. The DNA of the CDR3 is TGCAGCGTTGAAGATGCAACCTTAGCGGGAACCGGGGAGCTGTTTTTT.

The V gene is TRBV28, the J gene TRBJ1-2; D is ambiguous. The CDR3 is made up of 15 amino acids. V gave up 7 bases and J gave up 12 bases, with 27 bases separating them. The germline V gene encodes CDR1 MDHEN and CDR2 SYDVKM. The CDR3 loop reads CASTRGNTARSLNTF. Written as DNA, the CDR3 is TGTGCCAGCACCCGGGGAAACACGGCACGGTCCCTGAACACCTTC.

This chain connects TRBV27 to TRBJ2-1; 8 bases are a match to TRBD2. The CDR3 covers 14 residues. Germline V gene lookup returns CDR1 MNHEY and CDR2 SMNVEV (reference sequence). The V and J ends lost 4 bases and 7 bases, in that order; junction bases with no gene match: 6. CDR3 nucleotide sequence: TGTGCCAGCAGTTCGGCGGGAGGATTGAATGAGCAGTTCTTC. This sequence encodes CASSSAGGLNEQFF.

V is TRBV7-9 and J is TRBJ1-1; D gene unclear. CDR1 and CDR2 from the germline V gene are SEHNR and FQNEAQ (reference sequence). CDR3 length: 13 amino acids. Trimming took 6 bases from V and 1 from J, leaving 9 bases between them. This chain's CDR3 is CASSRMQNTEAFF. Written as DNA, the CDR3 is TGTGCCAGCAGTCGGATGCAGAACACTGAAGCTTTCTTT.

This clone was seen just once. The chain employs TRBV27 and TRBJ2-1, with 8 positions matching TRBD2. V shed 3 bases and J 2 bases; nucleotides not matched to a gene: 6. The V gene's germline CDR1 is MNHEY and CDR2 SMNVEV (reference sequence). The CDR3 runs 16 residues. The CDR3: CASSFAGLETYNEQFF. As DNA, the CDR3 is TGTGCCAGCAGTTTTGCGGGACTAGAAACCTACAATGAGCAGTTCTTC.

The chain is built from TRBV28 and TRBJ1-6; maybe TRBD1 (5 bases). V shed 2 bases and J shed 0 bases, with 11 bases lying between them. Germline CDR1 reads MDHEN; CDR2 reads SYDVKM. The CDR3 runs 17 residues. The CDR3 DNA follows: TGTGCCAGCAGTTTAGTCGACAGTCGCTCCTATAATTCACCCCTCCACTTT. Amino acids: CASSLVDSRSYNSPLHF.

A single count supports this clone. The chain recombines TRBV12-3 or TRBV12-4 with TRBJ2-7; 8 nucleotides match TRBD2. This CDR3 has 13 residues. With V trimmed by 6 bases and J by 5 bases, 6 bases remained unmatched. This CDR3 is CASSPTGGDEQYF. CDR3 sequence (DNA): TGTGCCAGCAGCCCCACGGGGGGGGACGAGCAGTACTTC.

This chain connects TRBV28 to TRBJ2-5; 8 bases line up with TRBD1. The CDR3 length is 15 residues. V lost 6 bases and J lost 0; bases outside the gene matches: 6. Germline V CDR1 and CDR2: MDHEN, SYDVKM. CDR3 nucleotide sequence: TGTGCCAGCAGCCCGGACAGGGCCTACCAAGAGACCCAGTACTTC. Protein: CASSPDRAYQETQYF.

The chain has TRBV18 and TRBJ1-2; 8 positions agree with TRBD1. There are 15 residues in the CDR3. CDR1 and CDR2 (germline): KGHSH, LQKENI. V gave up 3 bases and J gave up 7 bases; unmatched junction bases: 10. The CDR3 is CASSPPTGAMGGYTF. The CDR3 region has the DNA TGTGCCAGCTCACCTCCGACAGGGGCTATGGGTGGCTACACCTTC.

A single count supports this clone. The chain combines TRBV7-8 with TRBJ1-3; TRBD1 aligns across 9 bases. V shed 5 bases and J 8 bases; nucleotides not matched to a gene: 10. Looked up from germline, CDR1 is SGHVS and CDR2 is FQNEAQ. The CDR3 has 15 amino acids. CDR3 residues: CASSPQQGAGYTIYF. The CDR3 DNA sequence: TGTGCCAGCAGCCCTCAACAGGGGGCGGGATACACCATATATTTT.

J is TRBJ2-5 and V is TRBV24-1; a possible D gene is TRBD2 (6 bases). Between the trimmed V and J ends, which lost 5 bases and 1 base, there was a span of 13 bases. The CDR3 is made up of 15 amino acids. The germline CDR1 and CDR2 sequences are KGHDR and SFDVKD. CDR3: CATSVSGRAQETQYF. The CDR3 DNA reads as TGTGCCACCAGTGTGAGCGGGCGGGCCCAAGAGACCCAGTACTTC.

This chain uses TRBV11-2 with TRBJ2-2; 11 bases are shared with TRBD2. CDR3 length equals 16 residues. The germline CDR1 and CDR2 sequences are SGHAT and FQNNGV. Unmatched junction bases numbered 7, after V lost 3 bases and J lost 7 bases. Here the CDR3 reads CASSFIQTSGVGELFF. The DNA for the CDR3 is TGTGCCAGCAGCTTCATACAGACTAGCGGGGTCGGGGAGCTGTTTTTT.

Turning to this clone: The same CDR3 arises from other DNA sequences in this sample as well. V gene TRBV6-5 combines with J gene TRBJ1-5; D unclear. CDR1 and CDR2 (germline): MNHEY, SVGAGI. CDR3 length: 13 residues. Trimming took off 6 bases at V and 2 bases at J, with 8 bases between the two ends. CDR3 protein: CASSPGGNQPQHF. For the CDR3, the DNA is TGTGCCAGCAGCCCCGGGGGCAATCAGCCCCAGCATTTT.

This rearrangement joins TRBV7-8 to TRBJ2-6, with D perhaps matching TRBD1 (6 bases). This CDR3 is built from 16 residues. CDR1 is SGHVS and CDR2 is FQNEAQ in the germline V gene. Trimming removed 6 bases at V and 0 bases at J, with 12 bases between. The CDR3 protein is CASSTGHNSGANVLTF. CDR3 DNA sequence: TGTGCCAGCAGTACGGGACACAACTCTGGGGCCAACGTCCTGACTTTC.

This chain connects TRBV29-1 to TRBJ1-2; TRBD1 agrees at 12 bases. The CDR3 length is 15 residues. Germline values: CDR1 SQVTM, CDR2 ANQGSEA. The ends lost 4 bases at V and 4 bases at J; junction bases unmatched: 7. This CDR3 is CSVAPGTGGVYGYTF. CDR3 nucleotide sequence: TGCAGCGTTGCACCCGGGACAGGGGGCGTCTATGGCTACACCTTC.

The chain uses TRBV10-3 and TRBJ2-7, with 12 bases fitting TRBD2. CDR1 and CDR2 (germline): ENHRY, SYGVKD. The J segment lost 7 bases and the V segment lost 4 bases, leaving 5 bases of the junction unmatched. The CDR3 loop spans 14 amino acids. The CDR3 nucleotides are TGTGCCATCAGTGGACCGGGACTAGCGGGTGAGCAGTACTTC. Its translation is CAISGPGLAGEQYF.

Points on this clone: Its ends do not fully match the called genes, so a read error is possible. The chain employs TRBV2 and TRBJ2-1, with 7 bases matching TRBD1. The CDR3 length is 15 residues. CDR1 SNHLY and CDR2 FYNNEI come from the germline V gene. The DNA for the CDR3 is TGTGCCAGCTCGGGTCGGGACAGCTCCAACAATGAGCAGTTCTTC. Its translation: CASSGRDSSNNEQFF.